The present T cell receptor beta chain was sequenced within a study of Ad26.COV2.S vaccination and SARS-CoV-2 variants. V trimming: 5 bases; J trimming: 5 bases; junction bases outside the gene matches: 8. There are 15 residues in the CDR3. The germline V gene has CDR1 SGHTA and CDR2 FQGTGA. Documented treatment: some 20 received Ad26.COV2.S at low or high dose, single or two shots; 5 received placebo; per-sample allocation not given. Sampling was done on day 63 after the first vaccine or placebo injection. Some clones are missing from TCRdb's copy, which holds only in-frame ones; the method was immunoSEQ multiplex PCR. The sample yields about 380,000 clones, approximately 83% seen once.

The sample consisted of peripheral blood, taken in a trial of Ad26.COV2.S vaccine versus placebo. The chain employs TRBV7-3 and TRBJ2-1; TRBD2 matches at 8 bases. The TCR originated in a person aged 18-65 years who received the Ad26.COV2.S COVID-19 vaccine or a placebo. The CDR3 region is CASSRLAPEDNEQFF. The CDR3 DNA sequence: TGTGCCAGCAGCCGACTAGCGCCCGAGGACAATGAGCAGTTCTTC. The full variable domain, completed using reference TRBV7-3 and TRBJ2-1, is GAGVSQTPSNKVTEKGKYVELRCDPISGHTALYWYRQSLGQGPEFLIYFQGTGAADDSGLPNDRFFAVRPEGSVSTLKIQRTERGDSAVYLCASSRLAPEDNEQFFGPGTRLTVL.